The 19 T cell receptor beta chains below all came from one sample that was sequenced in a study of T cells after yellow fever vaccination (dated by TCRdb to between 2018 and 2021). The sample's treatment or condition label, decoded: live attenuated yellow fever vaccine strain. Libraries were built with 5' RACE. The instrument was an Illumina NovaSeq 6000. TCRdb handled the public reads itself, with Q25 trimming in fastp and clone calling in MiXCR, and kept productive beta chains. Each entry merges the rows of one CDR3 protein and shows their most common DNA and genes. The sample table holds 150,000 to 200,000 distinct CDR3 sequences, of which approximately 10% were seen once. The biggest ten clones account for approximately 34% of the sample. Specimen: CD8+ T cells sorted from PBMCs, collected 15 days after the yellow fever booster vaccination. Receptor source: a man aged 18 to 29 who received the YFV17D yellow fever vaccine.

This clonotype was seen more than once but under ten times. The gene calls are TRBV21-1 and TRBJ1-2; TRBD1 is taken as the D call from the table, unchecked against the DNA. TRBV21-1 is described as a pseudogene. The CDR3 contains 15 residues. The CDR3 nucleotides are TGTGCCAGCAACCTACCCAGGACGGCAGGGGGCGCGAGGGTCTTC. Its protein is CASNLPRTAGGARVF.

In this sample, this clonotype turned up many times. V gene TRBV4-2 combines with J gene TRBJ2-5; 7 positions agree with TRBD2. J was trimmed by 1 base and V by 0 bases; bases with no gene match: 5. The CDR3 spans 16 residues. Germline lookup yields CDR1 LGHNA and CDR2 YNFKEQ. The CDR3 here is CASSQDGGGGQETQYF. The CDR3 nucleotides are TGTGCCAGCAGCCAAGATGGTGGCGGGGGCCAAGAGACCCAGTACTTC.

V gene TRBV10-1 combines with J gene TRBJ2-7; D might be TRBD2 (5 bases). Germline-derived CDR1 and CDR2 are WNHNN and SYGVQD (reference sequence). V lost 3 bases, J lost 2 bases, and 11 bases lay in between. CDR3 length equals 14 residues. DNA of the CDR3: TGCGCCAGCAGTGATATGCGGGTCCCCTACGAGCAGTACTTC. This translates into CASSDMRVPYEQYF.

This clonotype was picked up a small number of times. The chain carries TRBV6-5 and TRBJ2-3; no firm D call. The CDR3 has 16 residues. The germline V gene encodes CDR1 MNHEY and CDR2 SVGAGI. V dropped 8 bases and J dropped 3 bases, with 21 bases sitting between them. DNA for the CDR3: TGTGCCAGCGGCCCTTGGGTGGTTACGAAGACAGATACGCAGTATTTT. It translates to CASGPWVVTKTDTQYF.

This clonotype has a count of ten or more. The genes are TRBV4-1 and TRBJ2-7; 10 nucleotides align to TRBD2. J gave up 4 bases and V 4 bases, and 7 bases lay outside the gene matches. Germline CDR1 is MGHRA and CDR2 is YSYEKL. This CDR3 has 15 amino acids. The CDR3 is CASSPLLAGPYEQYV. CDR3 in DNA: TGCGCCAGCAGCCCGTTACTAGCGGGACCTTACGAGCAGTACGTC.

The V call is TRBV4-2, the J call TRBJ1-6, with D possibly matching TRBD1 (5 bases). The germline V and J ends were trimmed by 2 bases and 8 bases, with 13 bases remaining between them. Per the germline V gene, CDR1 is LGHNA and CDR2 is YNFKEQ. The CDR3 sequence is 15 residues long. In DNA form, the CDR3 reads TGTGCCAGCAGCCAATTAGCGGAGGGGTATTCACCCCTCCACTTT. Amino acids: CASSQLAEGYSPLHF.

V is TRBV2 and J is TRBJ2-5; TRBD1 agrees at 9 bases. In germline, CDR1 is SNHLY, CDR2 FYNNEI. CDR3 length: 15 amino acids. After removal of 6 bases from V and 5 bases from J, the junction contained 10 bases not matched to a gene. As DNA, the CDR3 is TGTGCCAGCAGGGGGGACAGGGTATGGACTGAGACCCAGTACTTC. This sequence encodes CASRGDRVWTETQYF.

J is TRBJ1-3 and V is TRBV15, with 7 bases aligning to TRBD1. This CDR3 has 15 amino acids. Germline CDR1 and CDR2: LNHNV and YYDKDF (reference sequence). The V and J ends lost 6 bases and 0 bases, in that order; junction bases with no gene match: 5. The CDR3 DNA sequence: TGTGCCACCAGTACGGACAGGAACTCTGGAAACACCATATATTTT. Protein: CATSTDRNSGNTIYF.

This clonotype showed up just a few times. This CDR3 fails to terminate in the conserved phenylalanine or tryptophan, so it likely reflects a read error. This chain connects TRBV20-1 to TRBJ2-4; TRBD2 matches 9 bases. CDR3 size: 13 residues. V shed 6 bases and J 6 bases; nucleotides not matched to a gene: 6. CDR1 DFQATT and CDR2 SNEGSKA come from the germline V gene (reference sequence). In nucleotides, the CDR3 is TGCAGTGCACGGCCGGGACTAGCAAACATTCAGTACTCC. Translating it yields CSARPGLANIQYS.

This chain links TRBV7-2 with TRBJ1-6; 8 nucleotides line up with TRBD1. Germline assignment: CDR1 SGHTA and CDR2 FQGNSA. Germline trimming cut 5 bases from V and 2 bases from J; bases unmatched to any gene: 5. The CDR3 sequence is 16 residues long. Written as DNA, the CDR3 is TGTGCCAGCAGCACCGGACAGGGACCCTATAATTCACCCCTCCACTTT. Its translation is CASSTGQGPYNSPLHF.

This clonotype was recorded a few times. The CDR3 region is CASSPGGRAGSNEQFF. The CDR3 DNA is TGCGCCAGCAGTCCCGGCGGGAGGGCAGGTAGCAATGAGCAGTTCTTC. The chain carries TRBV4-1 and TRBJ2-1, with TRBD2 matching 9 bases. This CDR3 spans 16 amino acids. V gave up 6 bases and J gave up 6 bases; unmatched junction bases: 12. The germline V gene has CDR1 MGHRA and CDR2 YSYEKL.

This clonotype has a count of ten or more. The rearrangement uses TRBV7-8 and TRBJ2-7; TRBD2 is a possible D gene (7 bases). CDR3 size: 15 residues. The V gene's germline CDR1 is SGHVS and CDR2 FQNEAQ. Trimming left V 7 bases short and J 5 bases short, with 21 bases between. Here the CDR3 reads CASNLAGGARDEQYF. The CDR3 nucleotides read TGTGCCAGCAACCTCGCTGGGGGGGCCCGTGACGAGCAGTACTTC.

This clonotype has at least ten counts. Here the CDR3 DNA reads TGCGCCAGCAGCCAGGGGATGGGGCAGGGACGCTACAATGAGCAGTTCTTC. Translated, it gives CASSQGMGQGRYNEQFF. The V and J genes are TRBV5-1 and TRBJ2-1, with D tentatively TRBD1 (6 bases). The length of the CDR3 is 17 residues. Trimming removed 4 bases at V and 3 bases at J, with 20 bases between. Germline CDR1 and CDR2: SGHRS and YFSETQ.

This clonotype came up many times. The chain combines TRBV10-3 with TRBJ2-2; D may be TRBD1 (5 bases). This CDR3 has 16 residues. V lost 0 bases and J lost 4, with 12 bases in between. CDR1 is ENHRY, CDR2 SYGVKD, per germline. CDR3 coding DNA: TGTGCCATCAGTGAGTCGTGGCAGGGCGGCACCGGGGAGCTGTTTTTT. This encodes CAISESWQGGTGELFF.

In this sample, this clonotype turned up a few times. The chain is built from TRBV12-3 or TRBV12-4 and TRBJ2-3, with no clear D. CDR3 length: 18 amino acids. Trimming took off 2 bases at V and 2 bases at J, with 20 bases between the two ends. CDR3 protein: CASSLLASPLFFTDTQYF. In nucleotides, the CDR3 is TGTGCCAGCAGTTTACTGGCCTCTCCTTTATTTTTCACAGATACGCAGTATTTT.

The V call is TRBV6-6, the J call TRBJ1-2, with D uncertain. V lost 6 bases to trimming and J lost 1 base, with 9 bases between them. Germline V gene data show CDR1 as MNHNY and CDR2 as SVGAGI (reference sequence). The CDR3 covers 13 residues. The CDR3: CASRRENNYGYTF. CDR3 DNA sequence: TGTGCCAGCAGACGAGAGAATAACTATGGCTACACCTTC.

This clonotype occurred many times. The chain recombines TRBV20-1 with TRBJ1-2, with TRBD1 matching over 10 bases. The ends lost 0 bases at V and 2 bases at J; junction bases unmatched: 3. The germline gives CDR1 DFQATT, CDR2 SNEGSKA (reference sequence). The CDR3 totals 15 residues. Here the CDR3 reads CSARDGDRGNYGYTF. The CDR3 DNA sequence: TGCAGTGCTAGAGATGGGGACAGGGGAAACTATGGCTACACCTTC.

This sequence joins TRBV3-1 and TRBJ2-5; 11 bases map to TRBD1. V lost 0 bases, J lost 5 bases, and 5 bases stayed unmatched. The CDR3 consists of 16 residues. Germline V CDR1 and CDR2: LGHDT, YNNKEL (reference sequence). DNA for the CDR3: TGTGCCAGCAGCCAAGAGGACAGGGGGCTTGGGGAGACCCAGTACTTC. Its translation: CASSQEDRGLGETQYF.

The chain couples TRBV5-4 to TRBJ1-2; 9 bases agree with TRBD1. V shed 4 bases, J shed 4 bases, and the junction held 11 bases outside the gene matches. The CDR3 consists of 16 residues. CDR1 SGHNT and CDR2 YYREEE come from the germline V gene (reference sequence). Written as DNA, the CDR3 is TGTGCCAGCAGCCTCTTGGGGACAGGGATCGTCTATGGCTACACCTTC. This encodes CASSLLGTGIVYGYTF.